The 2 T cell receptor beta chains reported below all come from one sample, sequenced in a study of T cells in Graves' hyperthyroidism and ophthalmopathy (dated by TCRdb to about 2019). To prepare the library, multiplex PCR was applied. The listed sequencing device is Illumina HiSeq 2000. The TCR beta CDR3 regions were amplified from the RNA transcripts. For the first round of RT-PCR on the TCR CDR3, the HTBI primer set was used together with the Qiagen OneStep RT-PCR kit. The public reads were quality trimmed at Q25 with fastp and then assembled into clones with MiXCR by TCRdb, keeping productive beta chains. Each entry merges the rows of one CDR3 protein and shows their most common DNA and genes. The sample table records 550,000 to 800,000 distinct CDR3 sequences; 17% of these occur just once. The biggest ten clones account for about 14% of the sample. Sequencing input: blood. The receptors originated from a man aged 45-60 years with Graves' hyperthyroidism.

The table lists this clonotype with many counts. This chain joins TRBV7-3 and TRBJ2-1; 7 bases are a match to TRBD1. Trimming at V came to 3 bases and at J to 6 bases, leaving 5 bases not matched to a gene. The CDR3 extends over 14 amino acids. Germline CDR1 SGHTA, CDR2 FQGTGA. As DNA, the CDR3 is TGTGCCAGCAGCTTGACAGGGCTTAGCAATGAGCAGTTCTTC. This encodes CASSLTGLSNEQFF.

V and J are TRBV6-2 or TRBV6-3 and TRBJ2-1; TRBD2 agrees at 9 bases. CDR3 length: 14 residues. J gave up 7 bases and V 5 bases, and 6 bases lay outside the gene matches. Germline CDR1 MNHEY, CDR2 SVGEGT. CDR3 residues: CASSISGSWNEQFF. The DNA for the CDR3 is TGTGCCAGCAGTATTAGCGGGAGCTGGAATGAGCAGTTCTTC.